The table lists the clone carrying this T cell receptor beta chain with a few counts. Losses at the gene ends were 5 bases for V and 6 bases for J; bases not matched to a gene: 9. Germline-derived CDR1 and CDR2 are MNHEY and SMNVEV (reference sequence). The CDR3 runs 14 residues. This sample was taken from a study of cytotoxic CD8 clonotypes in ibrutinib-treated CLL. Study in general: Outcomes included some 25 partial and 2 complete responses; after median about 5.5 years, roughly 14 stayed remitted and some twelve progressed. On average, each sample had some 260,000 productive templates and tens of thousands of productive rearrangements.

The table came from immunoSEQ multiplex PCR; TCRdb's copy has only in-frame clones and leaves some out. The table includes around 160,000 clones, approximately 77% detected once. TCR beta libraries used about 1.9 micrograms of DNA from cryopreserved PBMCs. The sequence came from a human donor with chronic lymphocytic leukemia. The input for sequencing was PBMCs, taken after 12 months of ibrutinib treatment. The V gene is TRBV27, the J gene TRBJ2-5; 7 positions match TRBD1. The CDR3 is CASSPQTGWQTQYF. The CDR3 DNA follows: TGTGCCAGCAGTCCACAGACAGGGTGGCAGACCCAGTACTTC.